The next 21 T cell receptor beta chains were all read from a single sample in a study of Ad26.COV2.S vaccination and SARS-CoV-2 variants. Some clones are missing from TCRdb's copy, which holds only in-frame ones; the method was immunoSEQ multiplex PCR. The data show 300,000 to 400,000 clones, with roughly 87% seen just once and around 3.6% held by the top ten. Regarding treatment: around 19 received Ad26.COV2.S at low or high dose, single or two shots; five or six received placebo; per-sample allocation not given. Collection of samples fell on day 63 after the first vaccine or placebo injection. The sequenced sample was peripheral blood, obtained in a trial of Ad26.COV2.S vaccine versus placebo. All receptors come from a person aged 18-65 years who received the Ad26.COV2.S COVID-19 vaccine or a placebo.

The V call is TRBV30, the J call TRBJ1-6; D may be TRBD1 (5 bases). The CDR3 length is 13 residues. Germline CDR1 is GTSNPN and CDR2 is SVGIG (reference sequence). V lost 5 bases, J lost 3 bases, and 8 bases lay in between. CDR3 nucleotide sequence: TGTGCCTGGGGAGACAGCTATAATTCACCCCTCCACTTT. This sequence encodes CAWGDSYNSPLHF.

The CDR3 is CASSYSYRPLHF. CDR3 in DNA: TGTGCCAGCAGTTACTCGTACCGGCCTCTCCACTTT. This chain connects TRBV6-6 to TRBJ1-6; D not resolved. This CDR3 contains 12 residues. V shed 0 bases and J shed 16 bases, with 10 bases lying between them. Germline loops: CDR1 MNHNY, CDR2 SVGAGI (reference sequence).

V is TRBV2 and J is TRBJ1-2, with TRBD1 matching 9 bases. The ends lost 5 bases at V and 4 bases at J; junction bases unmatched: 5. The CDR3 loop spans 14 amino acids. Looked up from germline, CDR1 is SNHLY and CDR2 is FYNNEI. Here the CDR3 DNA reads TGTGCCAGCAGTCCGGGACAGGGTAGCTATGGCTACACCTTC. Translated, it gives CASSPGQGSYGYTF.

This clone was picked up one time. The chain couples TRBV9 to TRBJ2-1; 8 bases line up with TRBD2. Germline V lookup: CDR1 SGDLS, CDR2 YYNGEE. The CDR3 runs 16 residues. The junction had 11 bases not matched to a gene; V was cut back by 4 bases and J by 5 bases. DNA of the CDR3: TGTGCCAGCAGCTCCAAGGCCGGGGGGGTGGACAATGAGCAGTTCTTC. Its protein product is CASSSKAGGVDNEQFF.

This clone was counted between two and nine times. The gene calls are TRBV30 and TRBJ1-1, with unresolved D. Germline-derived CDR1 and CDR2 are GTSNPN and SVGIG (reference sequence). This CDR3 comprises 14 residues. V lost 4 bases and J lost 10, with 22 bases in between. CDR3 residues: CAWIPVQRFCLAFF. The CDR3 DNA reads TGTGCCTGGATTCCTGTACAGCGCTTCTGTTTAGCTTTCTTT. Full variable domain (outside the CDR3, taken from reference TRBV30 and TRBJ1-1): SQTIHQWPATLVQPVGSPLSLECTVEGTSNPNLYWYRQAAGRGLQLLFYSVGIGQISSEVPQNLSASRPQDRQFILSSKKLLLSDSGFYLCAWIPVQRFCLAFFGQGTRLTVV.

This sequence joins TRBV7-8 and TRBJ1-2, with 12 bases that match TRBD1. CDR1 is SGHVS and CDR2 is FQNEAQ in the germline V gene. With V trimmed by 1 base and J by 7 bases, 7 bases remained unmatched. The CDR3 is 16 residues long. The CDR3 coding sequence is TGTGCCAGCAGCTTAGACCCGGGACAGGGGGCTGGTGGCTACACCTTC. Amino acid sequence: CASSLDPGQGAGGYTF.

In this sample, this clone turned up a few times. The chain has TRBV30 and TRBJ1-3, with 7 bases identical to TRBD1. V shed 0 bases, J shed 3 bases, and the junction held 11 bases outside the gene matches. Germline loops: CDR1 GTSNPN, CDR2 SVGIG (reference sequence). The CDR3 covers 17 residues. CDR3 bases: TGTGCCTGGAGTGTGGGACAGAAAAACGGGGGTGGAAACACCATATATTTT. It specifies CAWSVGQKNGGGNTIYF.

The V and J genes are TRBV29-1 and TRBJ1-4; no reliable D call. This CDR3 is built from 16 residues. Germline V gives CDR1 SQVTM, CDR2 ANQGSEA. V was shortened by 7 bases and J by 6 bases, with 24 bases between the two germline ends. CDR3 region: CSARRGGGFSDEKLFF. DNA for the CDR3: TGCAGCGCTCGCCGGGGAGGAGGATTTTCGGATGAAAAACTGTTTTTT.

This rearrangement joins TRBV6-5 to TRBJ2-7; 11 bases line up with TRBD1. Looked up from germline, CDR1 is MNHEY and CDR2 is SVGAGI. The CDR3 is made up of 14 amino acids. V lost 6 bases and J lost 0; bases outside the gene matches: 1. Here the CDR3 DNA reads TGTGCCAGCAGGGGGACAGGGGGCTCCTACGAGCAGTACTTC. It translates to CASRGTGGSYEQYF.

The J gene is TRBJ1-1, the V gene TRBV6-2 or TRBV6-3; D might be TRBD1 (5 bases). V shed 2 bases and J shed 4 bases, with 14 bases lying between them. Germline V gives CDR1 MNHEY, CDR2 SVGEGT. This CDR3 is built from 15 residues. The CDR3 sequence is CASSYRGEVFTEAFF. The CDR3 region has the DNA TGTGCCAGCAGTTACAGGGGTGAAGTTTTCACTGAAGCTTTCTTT.

This rearrangement joins TRBV5-4 to TRBJ1-6; no definite D call. Trimming pared 0 bases from V and 10 bases from J, leaving 8 bases between. Germline assignment: CDR1 SGHNT and CDR2 YYREEE (reference sequence). There are 13 residues in the CDR3. Written as DNA, the CDR3 is TGTGCCAGCAGCTTGGAGGTAGACTCACCCCTCCACTTT. This encodes CASSLEVDSPLHF.

This sequence joins TRBV9 and TRBJ1-1; 7 nucleotides match TRBD1. CDR3 size: 14 residues. Trimming removed 3 bases from V and 4 bases from J; junction bases left unmatched: 6. CDR1 and CDR2 from the germline V gene are SGDLS and YYNGEE. The CDR3 loop reads CASSGDRVGTEAFF. CDR3 coding DNA: TGTGCCAGCAGCGGCGACAGGGTTGGCACTGAAGCTTTCTTT.

The chain employs TRBV11-1 and TRBJ1-1; D is uncertain. The CDR3 covers 15 residues. V lost 6 bases, J lost 6 bases, and 20 bases lay in between. Per the germline V gene, CDR1 is SGHAT and CDR2 is FQDESV (reference sequence). CDR3 nucleotides: TGTGCCAGCAGTTATAAACTGGGCGGAGGGTCTGAAGCTTTCTTT. Translation gives CASSYKLGGGSEAFF.

This clone was counted a single time. This chain links TRBV19 with TRBJ2-3, with 8 bases aligning to TRBD2. The CDR3 runs to 17 residues. V was pared by 0 bases and J by 1 base, with 6 bases of the junction left unmatched. Germline CDR1 is LNHDA and CDR2 is SQIVND (reference sequence). As DNA, the CDR3 is TGTGCCAGTAGTATAGAAGGCCCGACTAGCGGCACAGATACGCAGTATTTT. As protein: CASSIEGPTSGTDTQYF. Supplemented by reference TRBV19 and TRBJ2-3, the full variable domain reads DGGITQSPKYLFRKEGQNVTLSCEQNLNHDAMYWYRQDPGQGLRLIYYSQIVNDFQKGDIAEGYSVSREKKESFPLTVTSAQKNPTAFYLCASSIEGPTSGTDTQYFGPGTRLTVL.

The chain combines TRBV7-2 with TRBJ2-4; 11 bases agree with TRBD2. V gave up 5 bases and J gave up 3 bases; unmatched junction bases: 3. Germline assignment: CDR1 SGHTA and CDR2 FQGNSA. The CDR3 is made up of 15 amino acids. CDR3 amino acids: CASSVLAGDKNIQYF. CDR3 coding DNA: TGTGCCAGCAGCGTACTAGCGGGGGACAAAAACATTCAGTACTTC.

The gene calls are TRBV6-5 and TRBJ2-1; possibly TRBD1 for D (6 bases). The V gene's germline CDR1 is MNHEY and CDR2 SVGAGI. The CDR3 totals 12 residues. V shed 7 bases and J shed 6 bases, with 10 bases lying between them. The CDR3 sequence: CASTQGGNEQFF. The CDR3 coding sequence is TGTGCCAGCACACAGGGCGGCAATGAGCAGTTCTTC.

The chain carries TRBV27 and TRBJ1-1, with D unresolved. Germline V gene sequence: CDR1 MNHEY, CDR2 SMNVEV (reference sequence). V lost 7 bases and J 4 bases, leaving 13 bases between the germline ends. This CDR3 has 13 residues. CDR3 sequence reads: CASKLMKGTEAFF. CDR3 nucleotides: TGTGCCAGCAAGTTGATGAAGGGCACTGAAGCTTTCTTT.

This rearrangement joins TRBV6-5 to TRBJ1-6; D unclear. Germline CDR1 reads MNHEY; CDR2 reads SVGAGI. This CDR3 has 15 amino acids. In DNA, the CDR3 is TGTGCAACAGCACTGGCGGCGAACTATAATTCACCCCTCCACTTT. It is translated as CATALAANYNSPLHF.

This clone was seen only a few times. The same CDR3 can be traced to other DNA sequences in this sample. The chain is built from TRBV5-1 and TRBJ1-4, with TRBD1 as a possible D gene (6 bases). The length of the CDR3 is 15 residues. The germline CDR1 and CDR2 sequences are SGHRS and YFSETQ. The V gene lost 3 bases and the J gene lost 3 bases, with 12 bases spanning the gap. Here the CDR3 reads CASSSPGHPNEKLFF. CDR3 bases: TGCGCCAGCAGCTCCCCGGGACACCCTAATGAAAAACTGTTTTTT.

The chain is built from TRBV10-1 and TRBJ1-2, with D possibly being TRBD1 (6 bases). Per the germline V gene, CDR1 is WNHNN and CDR2 is SYGVQD (reference sequence). The germline V and J ends were trimmed by 7 bases and 3 bases, with 21 bases remaining between them. The CDR3 consists of 16 residues. CDR3 DNA: TGCGCCAGCACCCCAGATTGGACAGAAAGGGACTATGGCTACACCTTC. Residues: CASTPDWTERDYGYTF.

The chain uses TRBV7-9 and TRBJ2-7; no clear D. V gave up 1 base and J gave up 0 bases, with 4 bases separating them. CDR1 and CDR2 from the germline V gene are SEHNR and FQNEAQ (reference sequence). This CDR3 region has 13 residues. The CDR3 here is CASSLVNSYEQYF. DNA of the CDR3: TGTGCCAGCAGCTTAGTCAACTCCTACGAGCAGTACTTC. Complete variable domain (other parts from reference TRBV7-9 and TRBJ2-7): DTGVSQNPRHKITKRGQNVTFRCDPISEHNRLYWYRQTLGQGPEFLTYFQNEAQLEKSRLLSDRFSAERPKGSFSTLEIQRTEQGDSAMYLCASSLVNSYEQYFGPGTRLTVT.